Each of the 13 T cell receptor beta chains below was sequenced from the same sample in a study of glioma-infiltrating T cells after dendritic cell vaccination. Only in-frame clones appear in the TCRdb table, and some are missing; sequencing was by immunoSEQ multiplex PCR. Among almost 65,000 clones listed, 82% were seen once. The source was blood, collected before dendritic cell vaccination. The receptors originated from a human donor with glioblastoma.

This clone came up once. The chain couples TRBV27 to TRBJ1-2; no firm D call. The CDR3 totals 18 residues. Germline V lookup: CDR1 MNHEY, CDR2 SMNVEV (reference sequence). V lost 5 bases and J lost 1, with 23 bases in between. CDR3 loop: CASSPFYGRGGNNYGYTF. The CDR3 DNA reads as TGTGCCAGCAGTCCCTTCTACGGACGGGGTGGGAATAACTATGGCTACACCTTC.

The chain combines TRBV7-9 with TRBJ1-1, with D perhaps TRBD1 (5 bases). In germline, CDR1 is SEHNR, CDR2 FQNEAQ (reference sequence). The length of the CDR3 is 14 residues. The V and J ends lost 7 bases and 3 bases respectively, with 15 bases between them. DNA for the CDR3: TGTGCCAGCACCCGGGCAGGGTTTGACACTGAAGCTTTCTTT. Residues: CASTRAGFDTEAFF. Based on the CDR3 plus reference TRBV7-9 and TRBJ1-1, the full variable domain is DTGVSQNPRHKITKRGQNVTFRCDPISEHNRLYWYRQTLGQGPEFLTYFQNEAQLEKSRLLSDRFSAERPKGSFSTLEIQRTEQGDSAMYLCASTRAGFDTEAFFGQGTRLTVV.

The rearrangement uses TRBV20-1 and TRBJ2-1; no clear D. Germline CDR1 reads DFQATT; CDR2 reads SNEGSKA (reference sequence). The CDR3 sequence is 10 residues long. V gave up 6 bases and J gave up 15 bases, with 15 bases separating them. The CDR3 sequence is CSADRSRRFF. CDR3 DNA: TGCAGTGCCGACCGGTCACGGAGGTTCTTC.

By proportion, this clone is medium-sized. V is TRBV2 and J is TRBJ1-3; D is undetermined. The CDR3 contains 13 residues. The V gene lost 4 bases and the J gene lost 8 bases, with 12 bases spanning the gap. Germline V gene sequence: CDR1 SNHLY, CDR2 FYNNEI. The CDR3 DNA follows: TGTGCCAGCAGTGCAGATCCGGCGGACACCATATATTTT. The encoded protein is CASSADPADTIYF. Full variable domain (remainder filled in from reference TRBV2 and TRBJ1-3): EPEVTQTPSHQVTQMGQEVILRCVPISNHLYFYWYRQILGQKVEFLVSFYNNEISEKSEIFDDQFSVERPDGSNFTLKIRSTKLEDSAMYFCASSADPADTIYFGEGSWLTVV.

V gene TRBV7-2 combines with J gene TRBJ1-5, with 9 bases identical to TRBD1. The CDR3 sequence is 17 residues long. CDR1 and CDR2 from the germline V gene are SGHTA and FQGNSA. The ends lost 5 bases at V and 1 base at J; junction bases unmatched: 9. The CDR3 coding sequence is TGTGCCAGCAGCCCATGGACAGGGGATTTAAGCAATCAGCCCCAGCATTTT. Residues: CASSPWTGDLSNQPQHF.

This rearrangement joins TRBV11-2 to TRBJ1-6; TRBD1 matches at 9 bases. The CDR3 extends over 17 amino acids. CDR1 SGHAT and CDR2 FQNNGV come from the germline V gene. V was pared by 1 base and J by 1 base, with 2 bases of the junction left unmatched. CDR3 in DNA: TGTGCCAGCAGCTTAGGGGGACAGGGATCCTATAATTCACCCCTCCACTTT. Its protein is CASSLGGQGSYNSPLHF.

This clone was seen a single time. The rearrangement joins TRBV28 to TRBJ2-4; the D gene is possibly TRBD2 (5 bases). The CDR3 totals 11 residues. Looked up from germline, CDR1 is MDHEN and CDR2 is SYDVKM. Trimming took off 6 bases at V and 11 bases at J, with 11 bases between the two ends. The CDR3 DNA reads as TGTGCCAGCAGCCGCGCCGGGGTTCAGTACTTC. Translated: CASSRAGVQYF.

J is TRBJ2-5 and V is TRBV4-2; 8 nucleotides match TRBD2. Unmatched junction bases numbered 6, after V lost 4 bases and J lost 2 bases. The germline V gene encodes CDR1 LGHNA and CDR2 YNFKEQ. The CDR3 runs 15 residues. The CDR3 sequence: CASSPTTGGQETQYF. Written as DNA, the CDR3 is TGTGCCAGCAGCCCCACAACGGGGGGGCAAGAGACCCAGTACTTC.

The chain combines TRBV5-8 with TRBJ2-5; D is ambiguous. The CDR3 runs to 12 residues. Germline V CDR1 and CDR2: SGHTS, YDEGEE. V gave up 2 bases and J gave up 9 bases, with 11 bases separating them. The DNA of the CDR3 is TGTGCCAGCAGCTTCATTAACTCGGCCCAGTACTTC. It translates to CASSFINSAQYF. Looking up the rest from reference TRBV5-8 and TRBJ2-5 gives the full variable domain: EAGVTQSPTHLIKTRGQQATLRCSPISGHTSVYWYQQALGLGLQFLLWYDEGEERNRGNFPPRFSGRQFPNYSSELNVNALELEDSALYLCASSFINSAQYFGPGTRLLVL.

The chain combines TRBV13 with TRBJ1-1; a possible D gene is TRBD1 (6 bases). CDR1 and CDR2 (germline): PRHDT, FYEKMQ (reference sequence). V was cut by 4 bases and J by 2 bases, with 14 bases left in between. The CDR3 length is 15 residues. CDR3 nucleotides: TGTGCCAGCAGCTCACCCGGGACACACAACACTGAAGCTTTCTTT. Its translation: CASSSPGTHNTEAFF.

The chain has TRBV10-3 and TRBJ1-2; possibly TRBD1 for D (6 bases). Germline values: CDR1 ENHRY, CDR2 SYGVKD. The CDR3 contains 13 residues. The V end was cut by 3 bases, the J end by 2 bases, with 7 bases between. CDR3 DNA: TGTGCCATCAGTGAACAGGGCAACTATGGCTACACCTTC. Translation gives CAISEQGNYGYTF.

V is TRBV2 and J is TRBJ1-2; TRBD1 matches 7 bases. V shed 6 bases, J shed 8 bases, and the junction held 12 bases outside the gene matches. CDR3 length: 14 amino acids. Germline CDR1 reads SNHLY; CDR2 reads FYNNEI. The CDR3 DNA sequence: TGTGCCAGCAGGGAAAGACAGGGCCTAGGAGGCTACACCTTC. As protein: CASRERQGLGGYTF.

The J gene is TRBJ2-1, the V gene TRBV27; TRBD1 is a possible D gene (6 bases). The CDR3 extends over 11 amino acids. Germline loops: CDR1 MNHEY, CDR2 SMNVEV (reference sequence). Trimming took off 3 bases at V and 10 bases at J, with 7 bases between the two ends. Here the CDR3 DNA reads TGTGCCAGCAGTTTGAGGGGGGAGCAGTTCTTC. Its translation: CASSLRGEQFF.